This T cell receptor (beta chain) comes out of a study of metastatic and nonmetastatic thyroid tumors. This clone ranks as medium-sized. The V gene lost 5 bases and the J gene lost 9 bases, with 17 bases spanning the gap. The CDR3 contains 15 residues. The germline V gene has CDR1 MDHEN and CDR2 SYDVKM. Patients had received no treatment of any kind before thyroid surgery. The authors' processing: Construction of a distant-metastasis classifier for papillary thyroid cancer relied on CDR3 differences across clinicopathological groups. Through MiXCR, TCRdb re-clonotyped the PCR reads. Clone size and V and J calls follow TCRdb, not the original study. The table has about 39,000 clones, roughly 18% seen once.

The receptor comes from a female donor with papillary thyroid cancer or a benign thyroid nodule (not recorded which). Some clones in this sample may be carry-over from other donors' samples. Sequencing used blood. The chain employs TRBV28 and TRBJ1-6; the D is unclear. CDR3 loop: CASSVGGRDASPLHF. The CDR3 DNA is TGTGCCAGCAGTGTGGGTGGTAGGGATGCTTCACCCCTCCACTTT.